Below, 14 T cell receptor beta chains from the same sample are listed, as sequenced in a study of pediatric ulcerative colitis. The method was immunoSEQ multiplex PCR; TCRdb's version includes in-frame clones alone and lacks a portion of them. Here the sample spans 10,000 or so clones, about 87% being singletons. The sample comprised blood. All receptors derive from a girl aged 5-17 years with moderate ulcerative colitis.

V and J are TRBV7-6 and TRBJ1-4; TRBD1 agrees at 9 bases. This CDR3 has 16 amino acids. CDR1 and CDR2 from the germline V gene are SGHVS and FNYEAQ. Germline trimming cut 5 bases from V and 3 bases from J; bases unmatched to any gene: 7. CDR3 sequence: CASSLGQGRANEKLFF. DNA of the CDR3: TGTGCCAGCAGCCTCGGACAGGGGAGGGCTAATGAAAAACTGTTTTTT.

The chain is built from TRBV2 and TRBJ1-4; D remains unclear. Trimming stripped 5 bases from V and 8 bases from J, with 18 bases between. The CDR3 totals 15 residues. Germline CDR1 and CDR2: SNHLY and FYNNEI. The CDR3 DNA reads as TGTGCCAGCAGTAAGGACGTAAAGCTGGGAGAAAAACTGTTTTTT. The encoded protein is CASSKDVKLGEKLFF. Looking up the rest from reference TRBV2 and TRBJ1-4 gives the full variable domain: EPEVTQTPSHQVTQMGQEVILRCVPISNHLYFYWYRQILGQKVEFLVSFYNNEISEKSEIFDDQFSVERPDGSNFTLKIRSTKLEDSAMYFCASSKDVKLGEKLFFGSGTQLSVL.

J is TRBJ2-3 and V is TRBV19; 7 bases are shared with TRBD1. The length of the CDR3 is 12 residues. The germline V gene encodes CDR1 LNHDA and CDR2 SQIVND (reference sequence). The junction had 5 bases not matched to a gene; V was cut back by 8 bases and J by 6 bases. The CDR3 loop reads CASASQGDTQYF. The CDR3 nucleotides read TGTGCCAGTGCCTCACAGGGGGATACGCAGTATTTT.

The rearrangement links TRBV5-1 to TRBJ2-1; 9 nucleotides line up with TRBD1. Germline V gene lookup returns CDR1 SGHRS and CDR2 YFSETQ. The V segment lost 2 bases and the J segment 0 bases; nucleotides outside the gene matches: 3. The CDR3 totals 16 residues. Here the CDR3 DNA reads TGCGCCAGCAGCTTACAGGGGGCGGGCTCCTACAATGAGCAGTTCTTC. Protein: CASSLQGAGSYNEQFF.

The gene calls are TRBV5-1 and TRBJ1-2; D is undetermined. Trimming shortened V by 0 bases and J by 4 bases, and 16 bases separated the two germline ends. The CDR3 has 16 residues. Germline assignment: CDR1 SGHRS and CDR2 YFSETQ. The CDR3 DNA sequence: TGCGCCAGCAGCTTGGGAGCTGGGCAGGCTATCTATGGCTACACCTTC. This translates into CASSLGAGQAIYGYTF.

The CDR3 region has the DNA TGCGCCAGCAGTCAATCGAAGCCGGGGGCGCCTGGAAACACCATATATTTT. Amino acids: CASSQSKPGAPGNTIYF. J is TRBJ1-3 and V is TRBV23-1; tentatively, D is TRBD1 (6 bases). TRBV23-1 is known as an ORF, though its function is uncertain. V lost 0 bases and J lost 2, with 14 bases in between. The CDR3 contains 17 residues.

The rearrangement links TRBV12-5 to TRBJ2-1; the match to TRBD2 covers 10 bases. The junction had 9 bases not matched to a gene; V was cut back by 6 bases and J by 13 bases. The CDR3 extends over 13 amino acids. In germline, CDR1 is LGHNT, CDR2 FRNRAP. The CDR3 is CASGSGGAPRQFF. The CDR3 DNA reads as TGTGCTAGTGGAAGCGGGGGGGCCCCCCGTCAGTTCTTC.

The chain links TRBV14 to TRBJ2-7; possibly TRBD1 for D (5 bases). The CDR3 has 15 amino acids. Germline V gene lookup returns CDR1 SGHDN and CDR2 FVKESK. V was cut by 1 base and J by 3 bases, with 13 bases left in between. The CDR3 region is CASSQGKQAYYEQYF. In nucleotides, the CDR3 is TGTGCCAGCAGCCAAGGTAAACAGGCCTACTACGAGCAGTACTTC.

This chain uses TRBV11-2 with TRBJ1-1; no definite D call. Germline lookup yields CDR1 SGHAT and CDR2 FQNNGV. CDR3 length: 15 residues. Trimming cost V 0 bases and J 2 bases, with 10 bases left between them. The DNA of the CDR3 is TGTGCCAGCAGCTTAGATCCCAGTCCCAACACTGAAGCTTTCTTT. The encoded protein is CASSLDPSPNTEAFF.

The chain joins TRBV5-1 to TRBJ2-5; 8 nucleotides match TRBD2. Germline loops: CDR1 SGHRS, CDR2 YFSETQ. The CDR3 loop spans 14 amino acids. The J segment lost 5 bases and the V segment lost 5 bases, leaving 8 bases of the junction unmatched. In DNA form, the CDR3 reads TGCGCCAGCAGGATGGGACTAGTCGGGGAGACCCAGTACTTC. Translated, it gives CASRMGLVGETQYF.

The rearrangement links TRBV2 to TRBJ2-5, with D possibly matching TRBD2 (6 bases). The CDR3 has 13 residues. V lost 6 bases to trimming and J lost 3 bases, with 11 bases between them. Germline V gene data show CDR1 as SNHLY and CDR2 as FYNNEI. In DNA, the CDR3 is TGTGCCAGCAGGGAGATAGCGGAAGAGACCCAGTACTTC. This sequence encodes CASREIAEETQYF.

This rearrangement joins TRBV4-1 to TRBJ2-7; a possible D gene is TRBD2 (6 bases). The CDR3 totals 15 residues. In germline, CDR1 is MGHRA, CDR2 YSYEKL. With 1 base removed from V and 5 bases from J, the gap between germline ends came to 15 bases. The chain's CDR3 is CASSQGGGGPHEQYF. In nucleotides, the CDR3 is TGCGCCAGCAGCCAAGGCGGAGGAGGGCCGCACGAGCAGTACTTC.

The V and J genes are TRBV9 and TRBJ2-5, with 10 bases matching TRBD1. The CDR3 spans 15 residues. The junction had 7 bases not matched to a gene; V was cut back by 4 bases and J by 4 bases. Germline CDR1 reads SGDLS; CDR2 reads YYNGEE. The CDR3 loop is CASSFGQGDGETQYF. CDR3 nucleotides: TGTGCCAGCAGCTTCGGACAGGGGGATGGAGAGACCCAGTACTTC. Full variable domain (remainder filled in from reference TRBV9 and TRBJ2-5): DSGVTQTPKHLITATGQRVTLRCSPRSGDLSVYWYQQSLDQGLQFLIQYYNGEERAKGNILERFSAQQFPDLHSELNLSSLELGDSALYFCASSFGQGDGETQYFGPGTRLLVL.

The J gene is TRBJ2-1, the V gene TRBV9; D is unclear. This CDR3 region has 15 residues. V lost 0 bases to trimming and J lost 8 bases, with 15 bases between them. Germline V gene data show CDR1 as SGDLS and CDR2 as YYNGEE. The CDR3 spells CASSVDGVLGDEQFF. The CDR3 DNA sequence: TGTGCCAGCAGCGTAGATGGCGTTTTGGGCGATGAGCAGTTCTTC.